Reported below is one TCR beta chain. This sample is drawn from a study of blood T cell repertoires in COVID-19. The overall study: Samples of COVID-19 (acute and convalescent) were obtained from the United States, Italy and Spain. T cells, B-cell-depleted T cells, or PBMCs provided the cDNA or gDNA that served as material.

A Seattle source enrolled patients during active infection and followed them longitudinally. In the authors' methods: Nucleated cell number was recorded as an estimate derived from reference gene primer amplification. The method was immunoSEQ multiplex PCR; TCRdb's version includes in-frame clones alone and lacks a portion of them. V and J calls plus clone size are reproduced from that table; the DNA served to infer D and trimming. The sample lists about 80,000 clones; around 80% were seen once. The CDR3 totals 18 residues. Trimming removed 3 bases at V and 7 bases at J, with 22 bases between. The germline V gene has CDR1 SGHAT and CDR2 FQNNGV.

The origin of this receptor is a man aged 55 to 69 with COVID-19, enrolled during active disease. This chain connects TRBV11-2 to TRBJ1-6; perhaps TRBD1 as D (6 bases). The sequencing sample was made of peripheral blood. DNA of the CDR3: TGTGCCAGCAGCTTCGGGGTTTTAAGGGGGAAGGGGAATTCACCCCTCCACTTT. Translated, it gives CASSFGVLRGKGNSPLHF.